The T cell receptor beta chain under discussion was sequenced for a study of CD8 T cells in ankylosing spondylitis. In regard to this clonotype: What it binds is unknown.

TCRdb passed the 5' RACE reads through MiXCR, listing each CDR3 protein once. The sample records roughly 180,000 distinct CDR3 sequences, around 8.9% being singletons. This CDR3 has 20 amino acids. V shed 7 bases, J shed 8 bases, and the junction held 25 bases outside the gene matches. In germline, CDR1 is SGHAT, CDR2 FQDESV (reference sequence). General observations from the study: There were earlier reports of some motif variants in reactive arthritis synovial fluid and blood. For ankylosing spondylitis blood, a TCR beta motif of eight or nine highly homologous variants appeared characteristic. Disease-linked clones were CD8+ and relatively rare in peripheral blood.

The source material was blood, either unsorted or a sorted T cell fraction (not recorded which). The sequence derives from a female donor with ankylosing spondylitis or in good health (not recorded which). The chain joins TRBV11-1 to TRBJ2-1, with TRBD2 matching over 11 bases. The CDR3 DNA is TGTGCCAGCACCTACGACGTGGGTAGCGGGAGGGCCGTGAATGGGTATGAGCAGTTCTTC. Its protein is CASTYDVGSGRAVNGYEQFF.